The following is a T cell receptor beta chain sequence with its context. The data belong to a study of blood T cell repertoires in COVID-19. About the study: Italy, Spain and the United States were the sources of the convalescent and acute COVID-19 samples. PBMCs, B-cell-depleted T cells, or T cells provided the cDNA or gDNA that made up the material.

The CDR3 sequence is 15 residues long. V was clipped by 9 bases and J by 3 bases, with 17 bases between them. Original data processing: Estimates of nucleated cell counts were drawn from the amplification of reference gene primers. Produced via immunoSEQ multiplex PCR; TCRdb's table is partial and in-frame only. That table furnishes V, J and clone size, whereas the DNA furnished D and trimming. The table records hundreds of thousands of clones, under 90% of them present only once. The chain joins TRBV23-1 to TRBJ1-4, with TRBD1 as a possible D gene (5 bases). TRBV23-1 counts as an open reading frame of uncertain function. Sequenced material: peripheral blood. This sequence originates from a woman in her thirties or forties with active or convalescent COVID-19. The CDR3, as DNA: TGCGCCAGGCTCCCGCCAGGGATTCCTAATGAAAAACTGTTTTTT. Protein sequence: CARLPPGIPNEKLFF.